Listed here are 8 T cell receptor beta chains from one sample, sequenced in a study of molecular identifiers for immune sequencing clone quantification. TCRdb processed the PCR reads anew with MiXCR; each CDR3 protein has one entry. The data contain around 460,000 distinct CDR3 sequences, around 25% of them seen just once; the ten biggest clones take up about 0.75%. Input material: naive CD8+ T cells from blood, with Jurkat cell RNA spiked in. Subset specified: FACS-sorted CD8+CD4-CCR7+CD45RA+ naive T cells. The source of these receptors is a human donor in good health. Some libraries in this study had Jurkat cell RNA spiked in.

This chain connects TRBV9 to TRBJ1-4; TRBD1 matches at 7 bases. CDR1 SGDLS and CDR2 YYNGEE come from the germline V gene. Trimming cost V 4 bases and J 6 bases; bases outside gene matches: 9. CDR3 length: 15 residues. The CDR3 nucleotides are TGTGCCAGCAGCACCACAGGGGCCGGGGATGAAAAACTGTTTTTT. Its protein is CASSTTGAGDEKLFF.

The chain is built from TRBV4-1 and TRBJ2-3; a possible D gene is TRBD2 (6 bases). The V end was cut by 2 bases, the J end by 1 base, with 13 bases between. This CDR3 is built from 16 residues. The germline CDR1 and CDR2 sequences are MGHRA and YSYEKL. The CDR3 spells CASSQRTISGTDTQYF. The CDR3 nucleotides are TGCGCCAGCAGCCAAAGGACTATCAGCGGCACAGATACGCAGTATTTT.

There are many counts of this clonotype. The chain employs TRBV30 and TRBJ2-3; 8 bases are a match to TRBD2. Germline V CDR1 and CDR2: GTSNPN, SVGIG (reference sequence). This CDR3 is 15 amino acids long. J gave up 0 bases and V 3 bases, and 5 bases lay outside the gene matches. The CDR3 nucleotides read TGTGCCTGGAGCTACGGGGGGGCAAGCACAGATACGCAGTATTTT. Its translation is CAWSYGGASTDTQYF.

With regard to this clonotype: This may be a read error, as it is one base from a much larger clone. The chain is built from TRBV20-1 and TRBJ2-3; unclear D gene. Germline loops: CDR1 DFQATT, CDR2 SNEGSKA (reference sequence). CDR3 size: 15 residues. Here the CDR3 reads CSARDFWQSTDRQYF. DNA of the CDR3: TGCAGTGCTAGAGATTTTTGGCAAAGCACAGATAGGCAGTATTTT.

This clonotype was seen a single time. With a much larger clone just one base away, this may be a read error. The V and J genes are TRBV5-3 and TRBJ2-3; D is uncertain. Being an ORF, TRBV5-3 has a function that is uncertain. Between the trimmed V and J ends, which lost 8 bases and 8 bases, there was a span of 18 bases. CDR3 length: 13 residues. The CDR3 sequence: CASGFQDNVTQYF. In nucleotides, the CDR3 is TGTGCCAGCGGCTTCCAGGATAACGTTACGCAGTATTTT.

The sample holds a few counts of this clonotype. The chain employs TRBV18 and TRBJ2-7; D ambiguous. The length of the CDR3 is 14 residues. The V gene's germline CDR1 is KGHSH and CDR2 LQKENI. The V end was cut by 0 bases, the J end by 4 bases, with 10 bases between. The CDR3 region is CASSPPGYSYEQYF. In nucleotides, the CDR3 is TGTGCCAGCTCACCACCGGGGTATAGTTACGAGCAGTACTTC. Combining the CDR3 with reference TRBV18 and TRBJ2-7 gives the whole variable domain NAGVMQNPRHLVRRRGQEARLRCSPMKGHSHVYWYRQLPEEGLKFMVYLQKENIIDESGMPKERFSAEFPKEGPSILRIQQVVRGDSAAYFCASSPPGYSYEQYFGPGTRLTVT.

A few counts support this clonotype. The J gene is TRBJ1-3, the V gene TRBV4-3; 7 bases are shared with TRBD1. This CDR3 has 15 residues. V shed 3 bases, J shed 4 bases, and the junction held 6 bases outside the gene matches. From germline, CDR1 is LGHNA and CDR2 YSLEER. The CDR3 coding sequence is TGCGCCAGCAGCCAGAGCAGGGGGGTAGGAAACACCATATATTTT. It is translated as CASSQSRGVGNTIYF.

This clonotype was picked up a small number of times. V and J are TRBV7-9 and TRBJ2-2; 8 positions agree with TRBD2. Germline assignment: CDR1 SEHNR and CDR2 FQNEAQ (reference sequence). The CDR3 contains 17 residues. The junction had 15 bases not matched to a gene; V was cut back by 5 bases and J by 7 bases. CDR3 coding DNA: TGTGCCAGCAGCGAAATCCTAGCCGGGAGGGCCCACGGGGAGCTGTTTTTT. It specifies CASSEILAGRAHGELFF.